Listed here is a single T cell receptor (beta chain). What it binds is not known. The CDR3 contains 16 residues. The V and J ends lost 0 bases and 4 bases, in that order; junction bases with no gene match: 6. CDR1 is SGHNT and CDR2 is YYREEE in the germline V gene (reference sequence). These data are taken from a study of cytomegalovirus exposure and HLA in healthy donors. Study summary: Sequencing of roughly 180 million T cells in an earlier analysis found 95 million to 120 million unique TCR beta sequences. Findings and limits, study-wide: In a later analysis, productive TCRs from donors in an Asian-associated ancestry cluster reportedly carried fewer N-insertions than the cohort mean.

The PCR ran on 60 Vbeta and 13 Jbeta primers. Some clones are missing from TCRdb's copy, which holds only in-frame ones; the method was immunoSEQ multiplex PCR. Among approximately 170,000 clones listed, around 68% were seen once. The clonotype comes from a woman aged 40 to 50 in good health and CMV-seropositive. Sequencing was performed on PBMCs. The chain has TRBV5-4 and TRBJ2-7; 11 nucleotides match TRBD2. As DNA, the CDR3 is TGTGCCAGCAGCTTGGAACCCGGGACTAGCGGATACGAGCAGTACTTC. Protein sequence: CASSLEPGTSGYEQYF.